This TCR beta chain was captured in a study of CD8 T cells in ankylosing spondylitis. From the 5' RACE reads, TCRdb called clonotypes with MiXCR, one entry per CDR3 protein. The sample contains tens of thousands of distinct CDR3 sequences, less than 8.5% of which appear only once. Between the trimmed V and J ends, which lost 5 bases and 7 bases, there was a span of 18 bases. Germline V gene lookup returns CDR1 SGHTA and CDR2 FQGNSA. CDR3 length: 16 amino acids. Study-wide findings and caveats: Matched ankylosing spondylitis synovial fluid reportedly contained a significantly enriched population of disease-linked clones.

This clonotype was picked up a small number of times. Its antigen is not known. The rearrangement joins TRBV7-2 to TRBJ1-6; D is uncertain. This sequence originates from a female donor with ankylosing spondylitis or in good health (not recorded which). The sample comprised blood, either unsorted or a sorted T cell fraction (not recorded which). The CDR3 here is CASSNVWAIPNSPLHF. CDR3 DNA: TGTGCCAGCAGCAACGTTTGGGCCATCCCCAATTCACCCCTCCACTTT. Filled out from reference TRBV7-2 and TRBJ1-6, the complete variable domain reads GAGVSQSPSNKVTEKGKDVELRCDPISGHTALYWYRQSLGQGLEFLIYFQGNSAPDKSGLPSDRFSAERTGGSVSTLTIQRTQQEDSAVYLCASSNVWAIPNSPLHFGNGTRLTVT.